One sample yielded the 5 T cell receptor beta chains listed below, sequenced in a study of shared clonotypes between healthy human individuals. Some clones are missing from TCRdb's copy, which holds only in-frame ones; the method was immunoSEQ multiplex PCR. The table has more than 2,000,000 clones, approximately 95% seen once. The source material was naive CD4+ T cells from PBMCs. The subset here: CD45RA+ positively selected. These receptors all stem from a man between 18 and 29 years old in good health. Some clones in this sample may be carry-over from other donors' samples.

Written as DNA, the CDR3 is TGCGCCAGCCGATACAGCTTTATTCCGGGCTGGTACCAAGAGACCCAGTACTTC. It is translated as CASRYSFIPGWYQETQYF. The rearrangement uses TRBV5-1 and TRBJ2-5; D gene ambiguous. V lost 7 bases, J lost 0 bases, and 25 bases lay in between. The germline CDR1 and CDR2 sequences are SGHRS and YFSETQ. The CDR3 runs to 18 residues.

The V call is TRBV27, the J call TRBJ1-5; TRBD1 matches at 7 bases. This CDR3 is built from 18 residues. The germline CDR1 and CDR2 sequences are MNHEY and SMNVEV (reference sequence). Unmatched junction bases numbered 19, after V lost 5 bases and J lost 6 bases. This chain's CDR3 is CASSPRYPNRGGFQPQHF. The CDR3 region has the DNA TGTGCCAGCAGTCCCAGGTACCCCAACAGGGGCGGATTTCAGCCCCAGCATTTT.

The chain couples TRBV19 to TRBJ2-7, with 9 bases aligning to TRBD1. CDR1 LNHDA and CDR2 SQIVND come from the germline V gene (reference sequence). This CDR3 is built from 15 residues. The junction had 8 bases not matched to a gene; V was cut back by 4 bases and J by 4 bases. This chain's CDR3 is CASSRTTGGVYEQYF. CDR3 coding DNA: TGTGCCAGTAGTAGAACTACAGGGGGCGTTTACGAGCAGTACTTC.

Remarks on this clone: The same CDR3 can be traced to other DNA sequences in this sample. This rearrangement joins TRBV28 to TRBJ2-7; D is unclear. This CDR3 is built from 15 residues. V lost 1 base and J lost 0, with 10 bases in between. Germline CDR1 is MDHEN and CDR2 is SYDVKM. The CDR3 loop reads CASSLSSGNSYEQYF. In nucleotides, the CDR3 is TGTGCCAGCAGTTTATCTTCAGGCAACTCCTACGAGCAGTACTTC.

The chain links TRBV5-6 to TRBJ2-7, with 9 positions matching TRBD1. The germline V gene encodes CDR1 SGHDT and CDR2 YYEEEE. This CDR3 is 15 amino acids long. J lost 6 bases, V lost 2 bases, and 9 bases had no gene match. The CDR3 protein is CASSFNGQGFGEQYF. The CDR3 nucleotides read TGTGCCAGCAGCTTTAACGGACAGGGGTTTGGCGAGCAGTACTTC.